This entry describes one T cell receptor (beta chain). As yet, its antigen is unknown. The use of a sample-barcoded 5' primer and a J-beta primer mix characterized a second PCR of roughly 6 to 11 cycles. Via MiXCR, TCRdb re-called the 5' RACE reads, giving one row per CDR3 protein. Of some 750,000 distinct CDR3 sequences in the sample, 22% were seen once. These data originate in a study of blood T cells in healthy people across ages. Study results and caveats: Using unsorted PBMCs precluded a conclusive naive versus antigen-experienced comparison.

The germline V gene has CDR1 SGHVS and CDR2 FNYEAQ. This CDR3 spans 14 amino acids. The germline V and J ends were trimmed by 5 bases and 6 bases, with 11 bases remaining between them. Sequenced material: blood. The sequence came from a man between 65 and 79 years old in good health. The chain recombines TRBV7-6 with TRBJ1-6; D ambiguous. Here the CDR3 DNA reads TGTGCCAGCAGCCCCCAGCGGGGTAATTCACCCCTCCACTTT. This encodes CASSPQRGNSPLHF.